A selection of T cell receptor beta chains follows, all from one sample in a study of T cell repertoires in breast cancer. TCRdb redid the calling of the emulsion pairing reads with MiXCR, one entry per CDR3 protein. The sample holds over a hundred distinct CDR3 sequences; about 26% are singletons and the top ten take 99%. The sample consisted of CD8+ T cells. Receptors originate from a pool of human donors with breast cancer or a healthy control (not recorded which). Each CDR3 is given with its conserved first and last residue. A D gene is named only where the DNA matches it firmly. Rows give clone size only sometimes, using once, few, many, or a class for an expanded clone.

v_gene	d_gene	len	j_gene	abundance	CDR3aa	CDR3nt
TRBV10-3	TRBD2	14	TRBJ2-5	few	CAIGSGGPPMTQYF	TGTGCCATCGGGTCGGGGGGGCCACCCATGACCCAGTACTTC
TRBV7-3	TRBD1	15	TRBJ1-2	.	CASSSGQGAYYGYTF	TGTGCCAGCAGCTCGGGACAGGGGGCCTACTATGGCTATACCTTC
TRBV6-1	TRBD2	14	TRBJ2-1	many	CASNGGAINNEQLF	TGTGCCAGCAACGGGGGGGCCATTAACAATGAGCAGCTCTTC
TRBV6-2/TRBV6-3	.	13	TRBJ2-1	.	CASSYSLGYEQFF	TGTGCCAGCAGTTACTCATTGGGTTATGAGCAGTTCTTC
TRBV5-1	.	12	TRBJ2-3	few	CATSGELDTQYF	TGCGCCACCTCAGGGGAGTTAGATACGCAGTATTTT
TRBV4-1	.	14	TRBJ2-1	many	CASSQRTLLDEQFF	TGTGCCAGCAGCCAACGGACTCTACTGGATGAGCAGTTCTTT
TRBV7-2	.	11	TRBJ2-7	.	CASSDADEQYF	TGTGCCAGCAGCGATGCCGACGAGCAGTACTTC
TRBV7-3	.	15	TRBJ1-6	many	CASSLTEGGNSPLHF	TGCGCCAGCAGCTTAACTGAAGGAGGAAATTCACCCCTCCACTTT
TRBV27	.	14	TRBJ2-1	many	CASTSGGTYNEQFF	TGTGCCAGCACCTCAGGCGGGACCTACAATGAGCAGTTCTTC
TRBV7-2	.	15	TRBJ1-6	many	CASSLGGVPNSPLHF	TGTGCCAGCAGCTTAGGAGGGGTCCCCAATTCACCCCTCCACTTT
TRBV7-2	.	13	TRBJ1-4	many	CASSLSATEKLFF	TGTGCCAGCAGCTTAAGTGCAACGGAAAAACTGTTTTTT
TRBV7-2	.	11	TRBJ2-1	.	CASSLTDTQFF	TGTGCCAGCAGCCTCACAGATACGCAGTTCTTC
TRBV6-8	.	14	TRBJ1-3	.	CVSSPQTTGNTIHF	TGTGTCAGCAGTCCCCAGACTACTGGAAACACCATACATTTT
TRBV6-5	TRBD2	17	TRBJ2-1	many	CASSYSGISGVYNEQFF	TGTGCCAGCAGTTACTCTGGAATCAGCGGGGTGTACAATGAGCAGTTCTTC
TRBV7-2	.	13	TRBJ1-1	many	CASSPWGGTEAFF	TGTGCCAGCAGCCCGTGGGGGGGGACTGAAGCTTTCTTT
TRBV6-1	.	14	TRBJ2-5	many	CASRPLATKETQYF	TGTGCCAGCAGGCCTCTAGCGACCAAAGAGACCCAGTACTTC
TRBV4-2	TRBD2	16	TRBJ2-1	few	CASSQLTSGICNEQFF	TGTGCCAGCAGCCAGCTGACGAGCGGGATATGCAATGAGCAGTTCTTC
TRBV7-3	.	13	TRBJ2-1	large	CASSLGGDNEQLF	TGTGCCAGCAGCTTAGGCGGAGACAATGAGCAGCTCTTC
TRBV19	.	17	TRBJ1-6	many	CASSMDVVSSYNSPLHF	TGTGCCAGTAGTATGGATGTCGTGAGCTCCTATAATTCACCCCTCCACTTT
TRBV19	.	14	TRBJ2-3	large	CASSIVYSTDTQYF	TGTGCCAGTAGTATAGTATACAGCACAGATACGCAGTATTTT
TRBV7-6	.	14	TRBJ2-1	many	CASCSEGQLDEQFF	TGTGCCAGCTGCTCGGAGGGCCAGCTTGATGAGCAGTTCTTC
TRBV12-3/TRBV12-4	TRBD2	14	TRBJ2-5	many	CASSERGLQETRYF	TGTGCCAGCAGCGAGCGGGGGCTACAAGAGACCCGGTACTTC
TRBV4-2	TRBD2	16	TRBJ2-1	medium-sized	CASSQLTSGIYNEQFF	TGTGCCAGCAGCCAGCTGACTAGCGGGATATACAATGAGCAGTTCTTC
TRBV7-2	.	13	TRBJ1-5	medium-sized	CASNGGGNQPQHF	TGTGCCAGCAACGGAGGGGGCAATCAGCCCCAGCATTTT
TRBV28	.	15	TRBJ2-7	medium-sized	CASSLAMDSSYEQYF	TGTGCCAGCAGCCTCGCTATGGACAGCTCCTACGAGCAGTACTTC
TRBV7-3	TRBD1	15	TRBJ1-1	many	CASSLTGGMNTEAFF	TGTGCCAGCAGCTTGACAGGGGGCATGAACACTGAAGCTTTCTTT
TRBV7-6	.	12	TRBJ2-2	medium-sized	CASSLKIGELFF	TGTGCCAGCAGCTTAAAGATCGGGGAGCTGTTTTTT
TRBV5-1	.	12	TRBJ1-5	.	CATSGELDTQHF	TGCGCCACCTCAGGGGAGTTAGATACGCAGCATTTT